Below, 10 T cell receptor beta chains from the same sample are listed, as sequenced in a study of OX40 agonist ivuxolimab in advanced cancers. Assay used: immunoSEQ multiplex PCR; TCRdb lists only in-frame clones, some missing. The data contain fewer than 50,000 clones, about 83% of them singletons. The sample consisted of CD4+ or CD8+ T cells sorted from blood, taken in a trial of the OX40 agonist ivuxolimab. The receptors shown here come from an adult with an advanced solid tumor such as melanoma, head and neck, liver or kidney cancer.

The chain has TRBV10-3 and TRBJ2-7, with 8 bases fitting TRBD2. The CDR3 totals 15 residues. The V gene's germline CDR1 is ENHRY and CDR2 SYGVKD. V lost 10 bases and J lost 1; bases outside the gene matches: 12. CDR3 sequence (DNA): TGTGCCACCAACCCAGGGCTAGCGGGTTCCTACGAGCAGTACTTC. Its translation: CATNPGLAGSYEQYF.

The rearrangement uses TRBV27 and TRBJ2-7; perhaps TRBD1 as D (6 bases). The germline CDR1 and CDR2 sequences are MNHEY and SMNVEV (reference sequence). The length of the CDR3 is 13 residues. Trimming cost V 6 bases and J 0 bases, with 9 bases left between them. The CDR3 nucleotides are TGTGCCAGCAGGCTACAGGGCTCCTACGAGCAGTACTTC. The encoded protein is CASRLQGSYEQYF.

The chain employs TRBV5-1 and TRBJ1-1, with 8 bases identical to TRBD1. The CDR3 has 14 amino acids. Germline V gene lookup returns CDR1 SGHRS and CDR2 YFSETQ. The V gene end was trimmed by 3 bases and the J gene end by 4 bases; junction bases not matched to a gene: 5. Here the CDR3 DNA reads TGCGCCAGCAGCTCGCCGGACAGGGTCACTGAAGCTTTCTTT. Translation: CASSSPDRVTEAFF.

The CDR3 region has the DNA TGCGCCAGCAGCTTAGGACGGAACTACGAGCAGTACTTC. Translation gives CASSLGRNYEQYF. J is TRBJ2-7 and V is TRBV5-1; D uncertain. V was trimmed by 2 bases and J by 3 bases, leaving 9 bases between them. CDR3 length equals 13 residues. Per the germline V gene, CDR1 is SGHRS and CDR2 is YFSETQ.

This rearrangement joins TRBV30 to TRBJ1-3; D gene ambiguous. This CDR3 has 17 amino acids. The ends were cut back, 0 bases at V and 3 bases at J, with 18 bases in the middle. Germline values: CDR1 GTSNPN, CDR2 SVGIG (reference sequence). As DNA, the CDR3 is TGTGCCTGGAGTGTAAGAAGGATTTCCGACCGTGGAAACACCATATATTTT. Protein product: CAWSVRRISDRGNTIYF.

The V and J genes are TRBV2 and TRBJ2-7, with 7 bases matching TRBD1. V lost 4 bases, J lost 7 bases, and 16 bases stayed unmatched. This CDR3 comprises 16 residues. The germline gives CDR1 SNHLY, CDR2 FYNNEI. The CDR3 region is CASSAPDRALFWEQYF. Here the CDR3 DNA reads TGTGCCAGCAGTGCGCCCGACAGGGCCTTGTTCTGGGAGCAGTACTTC.

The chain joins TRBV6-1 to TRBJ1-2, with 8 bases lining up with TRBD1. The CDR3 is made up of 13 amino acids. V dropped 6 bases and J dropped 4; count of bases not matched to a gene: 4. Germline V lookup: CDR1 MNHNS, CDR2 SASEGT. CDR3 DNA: TGTGCCAGCAGGGCTACAGGGGGCTATGGCTACACCTTC. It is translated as CASRATGGYGYTF.

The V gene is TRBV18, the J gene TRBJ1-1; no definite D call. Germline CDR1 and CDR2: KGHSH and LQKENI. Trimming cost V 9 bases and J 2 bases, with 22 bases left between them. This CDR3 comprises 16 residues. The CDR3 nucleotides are TGTGCCAGTAGTGACCAGCTGCTGGGGATAAACACTGAAGCTTTCTTT. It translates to CASSDQLLGINTEAFF. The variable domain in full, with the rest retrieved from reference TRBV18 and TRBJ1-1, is NAGVMQNPRHLVRRRGQEARLRCSPMKGHSHVYWYRQLPEEGLKFMVYLQKENIIDESGMPKERFSAEFPKEGPSILRIQQVVRGDSAAYFCASSDQLLGINTEAFFGQGTRLTVV.

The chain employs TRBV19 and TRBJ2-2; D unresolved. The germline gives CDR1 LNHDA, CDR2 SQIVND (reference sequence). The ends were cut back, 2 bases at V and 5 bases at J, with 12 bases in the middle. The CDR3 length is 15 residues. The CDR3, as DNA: TGTGCCAGTAGTATAAGCATGGCGAGAACCGGGGAGCTGTTTTTT. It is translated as CASSISMARTGELFF.

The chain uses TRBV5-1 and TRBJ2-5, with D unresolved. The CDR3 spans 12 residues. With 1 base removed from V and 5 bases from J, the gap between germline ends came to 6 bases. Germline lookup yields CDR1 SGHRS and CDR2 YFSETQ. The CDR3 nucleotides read TGCGCCAGCAGCTTGACCGAGGAGACCCAGTACTTC. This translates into CASSLTEETQYF.